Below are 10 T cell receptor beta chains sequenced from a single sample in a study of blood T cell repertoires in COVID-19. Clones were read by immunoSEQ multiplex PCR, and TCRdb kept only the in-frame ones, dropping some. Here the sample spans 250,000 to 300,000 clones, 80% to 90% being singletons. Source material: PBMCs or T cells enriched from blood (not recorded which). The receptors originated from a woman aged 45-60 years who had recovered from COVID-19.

CDR3 DNA: TGTGCCAGCAGTTTCTACCGGGACACCTCCACGAGCTCCTATAATTCACCCCTCCACTTT. Translating gives CASSFYRDTSTSSYNSPLHF. The chain combines TRBV7-8 with TRBJ1-6; weak D call: TRBD1 (6 bases). Germline V gives CDR1 SGHVS, CDR2 FQNEAQ. Trimming took off 6 bases at V and 0 bases at J, with 24 bases between the two ends. The CDR3 totals 20 residues.

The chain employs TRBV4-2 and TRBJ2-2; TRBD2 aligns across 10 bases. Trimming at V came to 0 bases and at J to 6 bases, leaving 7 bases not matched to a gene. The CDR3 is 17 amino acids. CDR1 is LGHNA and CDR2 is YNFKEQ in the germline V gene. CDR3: CASSQDSASGRAGELFF. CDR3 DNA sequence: TGTGCCAGCAGCCAAGATTCGGCTAGCGGGAGAGCCGGGGAGCTGTTTTTT.

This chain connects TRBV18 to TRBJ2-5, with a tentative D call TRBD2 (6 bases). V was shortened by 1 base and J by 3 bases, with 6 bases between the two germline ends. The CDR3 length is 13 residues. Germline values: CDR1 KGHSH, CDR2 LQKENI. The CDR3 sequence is CASSPRGEETQYF. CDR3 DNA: TGTGCCAGCTCACCACGGGGGGAAGAGACCCAGTACTTC.

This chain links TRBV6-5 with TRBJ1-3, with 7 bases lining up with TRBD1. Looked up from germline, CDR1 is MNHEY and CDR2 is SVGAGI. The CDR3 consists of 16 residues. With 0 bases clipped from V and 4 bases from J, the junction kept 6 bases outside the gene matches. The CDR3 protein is CASSYSTGARGNTIYF. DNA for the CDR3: TGTGCCAGCAGTTACTCCACAGGGGCGCGAGGAAACACCATATATTTT.

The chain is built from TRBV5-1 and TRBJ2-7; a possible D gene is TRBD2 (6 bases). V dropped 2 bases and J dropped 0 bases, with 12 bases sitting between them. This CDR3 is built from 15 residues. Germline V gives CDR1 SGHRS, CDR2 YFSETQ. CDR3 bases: TGCGCCAGCAGCTTTAGCGGCGGCCCCTCCTACGAGCAGTACTTC. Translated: CASSFSGGPSYEQYF.

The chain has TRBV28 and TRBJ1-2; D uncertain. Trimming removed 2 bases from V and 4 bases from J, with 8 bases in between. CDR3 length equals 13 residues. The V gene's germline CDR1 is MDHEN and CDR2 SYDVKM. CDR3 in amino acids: CASSLTRGYGYTF. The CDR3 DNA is TGTGCCAGCAGTTTAACTCGGGGCTATGGCTACACCTTC.

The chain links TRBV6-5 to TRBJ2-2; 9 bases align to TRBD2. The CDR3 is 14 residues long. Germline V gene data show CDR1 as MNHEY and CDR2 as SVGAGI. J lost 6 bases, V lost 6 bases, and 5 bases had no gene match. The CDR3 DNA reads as TGTGCCAGCAGATATAGCGGGAGCGCCGGGGAGCTGTTTTTT. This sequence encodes CASRYSGSAGELFF.

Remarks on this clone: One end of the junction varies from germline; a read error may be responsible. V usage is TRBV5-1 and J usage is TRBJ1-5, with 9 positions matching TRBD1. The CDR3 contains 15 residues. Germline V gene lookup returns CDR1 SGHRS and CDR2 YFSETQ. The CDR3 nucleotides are TGCGCCAGCAGCTCGACAGGGGGTGGCAACCAGCCCCAGCATTTT. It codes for CASSSTGGGNQPQHF.

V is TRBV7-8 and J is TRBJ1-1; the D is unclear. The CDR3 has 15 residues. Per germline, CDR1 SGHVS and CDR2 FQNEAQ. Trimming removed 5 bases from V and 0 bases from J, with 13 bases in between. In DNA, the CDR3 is TGTGCCAGCAGCCCGACCCGGGAGGTGAACACTGAAGCTTTCTTT. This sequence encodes CASSPTREVNTEAFF. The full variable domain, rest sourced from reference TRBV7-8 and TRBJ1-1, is GAGVSQSPRYKVAKRGQDVALRCDPISGHVSLFWYQQALGQGPEFLTYFQNEAQLDKSGLPSDRFFAERPEGSVSTLKIQRTQQEDSAVYLCASSPTREVNTEAFFGQGTRLTVV.

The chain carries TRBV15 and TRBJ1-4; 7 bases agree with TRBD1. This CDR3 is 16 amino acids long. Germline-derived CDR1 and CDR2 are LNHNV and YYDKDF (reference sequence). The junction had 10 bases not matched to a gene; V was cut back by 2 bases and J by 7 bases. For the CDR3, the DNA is TGTGCCACCAGCAGAAGAGGGGCAGGGGGAAGTGAAAAACTGTTTTTT. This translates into CATSRRGAGGSEKLFF.